These 30 T cell receptor beta chains were all obtained from the same sample, sequenced in a study of blood T cells in healthy people across ages. For the second PCR, which ran for about 7 to 11 cycles, a sample-barcoded 5' primer and a J-beta primer mix were used. TCRdb fed the 5' RACE reads into MiXCR, producing one record per CDR3 protein. This sample yields some 1,800,000 distinct CDR3 sequences, of which about 39% are seen a single time; 23% belongs to the top ten. Source material: blood. These receptors were collected from a human donor in good health.

This clonotype was recorded a few times. The chain joins TRBV6-5 to TRBJ1-1; possible D gene TRBD1, 6 bases. This CDR3 contains 14 residues. V was cut by 7 bases and J by 1 base, with 13 bases left in between. CDR1 MNHEY and CDR2 SVGAGI come from the germline V gene. CDR3 region: CASTQGGENTEAFF. CDR3 DNA sequence: TGTGCCAGCACCCAAGGGGGGGAGAACACTGAAGCTTTCTTT.

Only a few counts were recorded for this clonotype. The chain joins TRBV4-2 to TRBJ1-6; possibly TRBD1 for D (5 bases). V gave up 1 base and J gave up 8 bases, with 15 bases separating them. Germline lookup yields CDR1 LGHNA and CDR2 YNFKEQ. The CDR3 sequence is 16 residues long. CDR3 protein: CASSQGTGERDSPLHF. The CDR3 region has the DNA TGTGCCAGCAGCCAAGGGACGGGGGAAAGGGATTCACCCCTCCACTTT.

The gene calls are TRBV2 and TRBJ2-5; 10 bases are shared with TRBD1. The CDR3 is 15 amino acids. Germline CDR1 is SNHLY and CDR2 is FYNNEI. V shed 6 bases, J shed 5 bases, and the junction held 9 bases outside the gene matches. The CDR3 DNA reads TGTGCCAGCAGGAGGACAGGGGGAGGAGGGGAGACCCAGTACTTC. Protein: CASRRTGGGGETQYF.

CDR3 in DNA: TGTGCCAGCAGTGTATGGGGGGGGGCTCTCTATGAGCAGTTCTTC. This codes for CASSVWGGALYEQFF. This chain uses TRBV6-1 with TRBJ2-1; a possible D gene is TRBD2 (7 bases). Germline CDR1 MNHNS, CDR2 SASEGT. The V end lost 4 bases, the J end lost 8 bases, and 18 bases lay between the germline ends. CDR3 length: 15 residues.

V and J are TRBV4-1 and TRBJ1-5; no definite D call. Germline CDR1 and CDR2: MGHRA and YSYEKL. V lost 0 bases and J 3 bases, leaving 12 bases between the germline ends. The CDR3 length is 16 residues. The CDR3 bases are TGCGCCAGCAGCCAAGAAGGAAGTCTCATCAATCAGCCCCAGCATTTT. Encoded protein: CASSQEGSLINQPQHF.

The genes are TRBV20-1 and TRBJ2-7, with TRBD2 identical over 8 bases. The CDR3 has 13 amino acids. The J segment lost 6 bases and the V segment lost 3 bases, leaving 7 bases of the junction unmatched. Germline CDR1 DFQATT, CDR2 SNEGSKA (reference sequence). Here the CDR3 reads CSASGGLASEQYF. The CDR3 DNA sequence: TGCAGTGCTAGTGGCGGACTAGCTTCCGAGCAGTACTTC.

This clonotype has just a few counts. V and J are TRBV20-1 and TRBJ1-5, with 8 bases aligning to TRBD1. The germline gives CDR1 DFQATT, CDR2 SNEGSKA (reference sequence). This CDR3 region has 14 residues. The V gene end was trimmed by 6 bases and the J gene end by 6 bases; junction bases not matched to a gene: 10. CDR3 DNA sequence: TGCAGTGCCTTACAGGACAGGGAGAGTCAGCCCCAGCATTTT. Protein: CSALQDRESQPQHF.

The gene calls are TRBV11-2 and TRBJ2-7; D is perhaps TRBD1 or TRBD2 (6 bases each). Germline V gene data show CDR1 as SGHAT and CDR2 as FQNNGV. CDR3 length: 16 residues. V lost 3 bases to trimming and J lost 3 bases, with 18 bases between them. The CDR3 nucleotides read TGTGCCAGCAGCTTCTTAGGGGGGCGGGACCTCTACGAGCAGTACTTC. Translated, it gives CASSFLGGRDLYEQYF.

The chain uses TRBV7-9 and TRBJ2-1; D remains ambiguous. Germline CDR1 SEHNR, CDR2 FQNEAQ (reference sequence). The V gene lost 3 bases and the J gene lost 6 bases, with 9 bases spanning the gap. The CDR3 has 13 amino acids. The CDR3 region has the DNA TGTGCCAGCAGCTTGGGAAGGATCAATGAGCAGTTCTTC. This encodes CASSLGRINEQFF.

This clonotype was observed many times. The chain combines TRBV29-1 with TRBJ2-1, with TRBD1 matching over 7 bases. With 2 bases clipped from V and 9 bases from J, the junction kept 10 bases outside the gene matches. There are 14 residues in the CDR3. The V gene's germline CDR1 is SQVTM and CDR2 ANQGSEA. The CDR3 DNA is TGCAGCGTTGAATTGGGTCAGGGGGTCGGTGAGCAGTTCTTC. Protein sequence: CSVELGQGVGEQFF.

This clonotype was counted a few times. At one end, the junction sequence differs from germline, possibly due to a read error. This chain uses TRBV20-1 with TRBJ2-7; D may be TRBD2 (6 bases). Germline V gene lookup returns CDR1 DFQATT and CDR2 SNEGSKA (reference sequence). This CDR3 contains 12 residues. CDR3 nucleotide sequence: TGCAGTGCCCTCGGCGGGGCCTACGAGCGGTACTTC. It translates to CSALGGAYERYF.

The chain has TRBV6-2 or TRBV6-3 and TRBJ2-7, with a weak D call TRBD2 (5 bases). Germline assignment: CDR1 MNHEY and CDR2 SVGEGT. CDR3 length: 15 residues. Between the trimmed V and J ends, which lost 6 bases and 4 bases, there was a span of 19 bases. In nucleotides, the CDR3 is TGTGCCAGCAGCCTCGACCCCGAGGGTTCTTACGAGCAGTACTTC. Its translation: CASSLDPEGSYEQYF.

V gene TRBV6-2 or TRBV6-3 combines with J gene TRBJ1-5; D is perhaps TRBD1 (6 bases). Germline V gene data show CDR1 as MNHEY and CDR2 as SVGEGT. V lost 11 bases and J 7 bases, leaving 12 bases between the germline ends. This CDR3 comprises 11 residues. In DNA, the CDR3 is TGTGCCTCCCGAGGGGGGCAGCCCCAGCATTTT. Encoded protein: CASRGGQPQHF.

This chain joins TRBV7-9 and TRBJ2-2, with D tentatively TRBD1 or TRBD2 (5 bases each). V lost 2 bases and J 6 bases, leaving 13 bases between the germline ends. Germline assignment: CDR1 SEHNR and CDR2 FQNEAQ (reference sequence). The CDR3 sequence is 15 residues long. In DNA, the CDR3 is TGTGCCAGCAGCTTAACCAGGGACGGTGCCGGGGAGCTGTTTTTT. Translation: CASSLTRDGAGELFF.

The chain joins TRBV2 to TRBJ1-1, with D maybe TRBD1 (5 bases). Trimming stripped 7 bases from V and 4 bases from J, with 13 bases between. The germline V gene has CDR1 SNHLY and CDR2 FYNNEI. This CDR3 is 13 amino acids long. The CDR3 DNA follows: TGTGCCAGCAAGGGGAGATGGGTCACTGAAGCTTTCTTT. The encoded protein is CASKGRWVTEAFF.

CDR3 in amino acids: CASSHTDTPANYGYTF. For the CDR3, the DNA is TGTGCCAGCAGCCACACTGACACCCCAGCTAACTATGGCTACACCTTC. This chain uses TRBV11-3 with TRBJ1-2; D unresolved. The germline V and J ends were trimmed by 5 bases and 0 bases, with 16 bases remaining between them. The CDR3 sequence is 16 residues long. The germline CDR1 and CDR2 sequences are SGHNT and YENEEA. Drawing the rest from reference TRBV11-3 and TRBJ1-2, the complete variable domain is EAGVVQSPRYKIIEKKQPVAFWCNPISGHNTLYWYLQNLGQGPELLIRYENEEAVDDSQLPKDRFSAERLKGVDSTLKIQPAELGDSAVYLCASSHTDTPANYGYTFGSGTRLTVV.

Only a few counts were recorded for this clonotype. The gene calls are TRBV6-2 or TRBV6-3 and TRBJ1-5; D gene ambiguous. There are 13 residues in the CDR3. V shed 6 bases and J shed 6 bases, with 12 bases lying between them. Germline V gene lookup returns CDR1 MNHEY and CDR2 SVGEGT. The CDR3 coding sequence is TGTGCCAGCAGAGGAGGGTTCGGTCAGCCCCAGCATTTT. As protein: CASRGGFGQPQHF.

This sequence joins TRBV20-1 and TRBJ2-1; D is possibly TRBD2 (7 bases). Germline CDR1 is DFQATT and CDR2 is SNEGSKA (reference sequence). V was cut by 3 bases and J by 0 bases, with 12 bases left in between. The length of the CDR3 is 15 residues. The CDR3 spells CSARRGPLSYNEQFF. The CDR3 region has the DNA TGCAGTGCTAGGCGGGGGCCCCTCTCCTACAATGAGCAGTTCTTC.

This clonotype was counted a few times. A junction end diverges from the germline sequence, so it may reflect a read error. The chain combines TRBV12-3 or TRBV12-4 with TRBJ1-2, with 8 positions matching TRBD1. CDR3 size: 13 residues. The CDR3 loop is CTSSPTGVLRYTF. The CDR3 coding sequence is TGTACCAGCAGCCCGACAGGGGTCCTCCGCTACACCTTC.

V is TRBV15 and J is TRBJ2-5; no definite D call. Trimming pared 0 bases from V and 2 bases from J, leaving 13 bases between. Per the germline V gene, CDR1 is LNHNV and CDR2 is YYDKDF (reference sequence). The CDR3 has 16 residues. In DNA, the CDR3 is TGTGCCACCAGCAGAGAATTCGTTGCGGCACAAGAGACCCAGTACTTC. It encodes CATSREFVAAQETQYF.

This chain uses TRBV12-3 or TRBV12-4 with TRBJ2-1, with TRBD1 identical over 7 bases. This CDR3 is built from 13 residues. V trimming: 0 bases; J trimming: 10 bases; junction bases outside the gene matches: 3. As DNA, the CDR3 is TGTGCCAGCAGTTTAGCACAGGGGCGAGAGCAGTTCTTC. Its translation: CASSLAQGREQFF.

On this clonotype: One end of the junction is discordant with germline, which a read error may explain. The chain links TRBV7-2 to TRBJ1-4, with D maybe TRBD1 (5 bases). CDR1 is SGHTA and CDR2 is FQGNSA in the germline V gene. CDR3 length: 12 residues. CDR3 amino acids: CASGQINGKLFF. As DNA, the CDR3 is TGTGCCAGTGGACAAATTAATGGAAAACTGTTTTTT.

As DNA, the CDR3 is TGTGCCAGCAGCCAAGAAGGGTTGGGCCCCTACAATGAGCAGTTCTTC. Translating it yields CASSQEGLGPYNEQFF. This chain uses TRBV4-2 with TRBJ2-1; D is ambiguous. Germline V lookup: CDR1 LGHNA, CDR2 YNFKEQ. This CDR3 is 16 amino acids long. The V end was cut by 0 bases, the J end by 2 bases, with 11 bases between.

Only a few counts were recorded for this clonotype. The junction differs from germline at one of its ends, possibly a read error. J is TRBJ1-2 and V is TRBV2; D is undetermined. This CDR3 has 14 amino acids. Germline V gene data show CDR1 as SNHLY and CDR2 as FYNNEI. The chain's CDR3 is CVSSEANAVGGYTF. In DNA form, the CDR3 reads TGTGTCAGCAGTGAAGCTAACGCGGTGGGTGGCTACACCTTC.

The rearrangement uses TRBV12-3 or TRBV12-4 and TRBJ1-5; possible D gene TRBD1, 6 bases. CDR3 length equals 14 residues. Deletions cut 5 bases from V and 6 bases from J, with 14 bases between. CDR3 DNA: TGTGCCAGCAGTAGAGGGGGATCATCTCAGCCCCAGCATTTT. The encoded protein is CASSRGGSSQPQHF.

This clonotype was counted between two and nine times. An end of the junction differs from the germline gene, which may be a read error. The gene calls are TRBV12-3 or TRBV12-4 and TRBJ1-2, with D possibly TRBD1 on 6 matching bases. This CDR3 comprises 15 residues. CDR3: CASSLDTGWNYGYTF. CDR3 nucleotides: TGTGCCAGCAGTTTAGATACAGGGTGGAACTATGGTTACACCTTC.

The rearrangement joins TRBV9 to TRBJ2-3; 8 bases are a match to TRBD2. The CDR3 loop spans 14 amino acids. Trimming removed 2 bases from V and 6 bases from J; junction bases left unmatched: 5. Germline CDR1 is SGDLS and CDR2 is YYNGEE. This chain's CDR3 is CASSVLSSGDTQYF. CDR3 bases: TGTGCCAGCAGCGTTCTCTCTAGCGGGGATACGCAGTATTTT.

This clonotype was detected only a few times. A read error may produce the germline difference seen at one junction end. This chain joins TRBV29-1 and TRBJ2-3; no clear D gene. This CDR3 spans 13 amino acids. Germline V gene data show CDR1 as SQVTM and CDR2 as ANQGSEA. CDR3 coding DNA: TGCAGCATTGATCGATCCCTCACAGATACGCAGTATTTT. Protein: CSIDRSLTDTQYF.

The genes are TRBV7-2 and TRBJ2-5, with no clear D. Germline loops: CDR1 SGHTA, CDR2 FQGNSA. V lost 4 bases and J lost 7, with 7 bases in between. This CDR3 spans 11 amino acids. This CDR3 is CASSSLWTQYF. CDR3 nucleotides: TGTGCCAGCAGCTCTCTTTGGACCCAGTACTTC.

This clonotype showed up just a few times. The V call is TRBV4-1, the J call TRBJ1-2; tentative D call: TRBD1 (6 bases). The CDR3 runs 12 residues. CDR1 and CDR2 (germline): MGHRA, YSYEKL. The ends were cut back, 3 bases at V and 8 bases at J, with 10 bases in the middle. The CDR3 DNA reads TGCGCCAGCAGCCAGAAAGGGGGAGGCTACACCTTC. Translated, it gives CASSQKGGGYTF.